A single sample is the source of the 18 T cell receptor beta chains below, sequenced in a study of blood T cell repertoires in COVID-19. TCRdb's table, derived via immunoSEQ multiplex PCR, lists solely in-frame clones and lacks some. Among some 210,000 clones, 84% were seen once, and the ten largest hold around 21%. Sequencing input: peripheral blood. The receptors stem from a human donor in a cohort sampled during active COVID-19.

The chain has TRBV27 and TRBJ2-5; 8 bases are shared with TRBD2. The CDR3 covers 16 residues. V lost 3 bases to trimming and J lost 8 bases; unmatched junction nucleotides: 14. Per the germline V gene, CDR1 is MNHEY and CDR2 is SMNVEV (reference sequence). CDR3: CASSFQTSERIGTQYF. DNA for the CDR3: TGTGCCAGCAGTTTCCAGACTAGCGAGAGGATCGGAACCCAGTACTTC.

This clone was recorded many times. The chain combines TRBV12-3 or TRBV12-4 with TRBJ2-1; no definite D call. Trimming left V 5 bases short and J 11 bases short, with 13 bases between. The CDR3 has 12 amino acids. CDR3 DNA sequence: TGTGCCAGCAGTACCGGTTCGCGGAAGCAGTTCTTC. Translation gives CASSTGSRKQFF.

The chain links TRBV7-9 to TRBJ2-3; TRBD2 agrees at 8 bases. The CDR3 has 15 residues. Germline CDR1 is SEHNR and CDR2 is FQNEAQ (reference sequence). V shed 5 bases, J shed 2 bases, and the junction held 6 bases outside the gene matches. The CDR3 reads CASSEGSGNTDTQYF. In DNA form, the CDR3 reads TGTGCCAGCAGCGAGGGTAGCGGGAACACAGATACGCAGTATTTT.

The CDR3: CASSAGYGYTF. CDR3 coding DNA: TGTGCCAGCAGCGCGGGCTATGGCTACACCTTC. The chain carries TRBV7-9 and TRBJ1-2; the D is unclear. Germline V gene data show CDR1 as SEHNR and CDR2 as FQNEAQ (reference sequence). The CDR3 runs 11 residues. V shed 5 bases and J shed 4 bases, with 5 bases lying between them.

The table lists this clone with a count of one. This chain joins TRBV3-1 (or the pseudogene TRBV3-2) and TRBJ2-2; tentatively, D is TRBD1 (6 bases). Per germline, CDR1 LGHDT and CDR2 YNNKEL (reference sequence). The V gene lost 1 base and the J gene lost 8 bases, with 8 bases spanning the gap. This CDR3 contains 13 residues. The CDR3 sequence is CASSQVTGGELFF. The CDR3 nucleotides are TGTGCCAGCAGCCAAGTGACAGGAGGGGAGCTGTTTTTT.

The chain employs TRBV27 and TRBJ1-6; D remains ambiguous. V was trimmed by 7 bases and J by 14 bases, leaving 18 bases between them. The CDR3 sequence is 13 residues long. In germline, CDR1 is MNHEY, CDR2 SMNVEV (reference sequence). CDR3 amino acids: CASTNTPRGSLHF. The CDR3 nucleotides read TGTGCCAGCACTAACACTCCGCGGGGATCCCTCCACTTT.

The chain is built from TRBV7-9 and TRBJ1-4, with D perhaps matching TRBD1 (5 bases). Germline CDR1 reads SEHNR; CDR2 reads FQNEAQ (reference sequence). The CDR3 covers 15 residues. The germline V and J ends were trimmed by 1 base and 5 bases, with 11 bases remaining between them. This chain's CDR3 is CASSLDGGENEKLFF. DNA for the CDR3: TGTGCCAGCAGCTTAGACGGGGGGGAGAATGAAAAACTGTTTTTT.

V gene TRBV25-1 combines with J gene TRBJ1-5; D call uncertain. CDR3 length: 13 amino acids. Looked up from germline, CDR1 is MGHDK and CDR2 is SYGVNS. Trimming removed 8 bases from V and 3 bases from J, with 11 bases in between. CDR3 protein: CASSLHNNQPQHF. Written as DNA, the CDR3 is TGTGCCAGCTCCCTCCACAACAATCAGCCCCAGCATTTT.

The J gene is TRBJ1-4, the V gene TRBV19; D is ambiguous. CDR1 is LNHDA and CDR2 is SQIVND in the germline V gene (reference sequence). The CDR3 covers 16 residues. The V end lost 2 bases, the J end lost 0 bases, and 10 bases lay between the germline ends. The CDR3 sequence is CASSILRSATNEKLFF. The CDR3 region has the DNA TGTGCCAGTAGTATACTCAGGTCTGCAACTAATGAAAAACTGTTTTTT.

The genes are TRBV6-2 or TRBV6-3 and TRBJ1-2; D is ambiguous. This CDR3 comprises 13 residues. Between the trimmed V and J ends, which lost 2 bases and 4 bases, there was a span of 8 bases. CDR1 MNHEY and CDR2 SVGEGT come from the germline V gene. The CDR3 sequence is CASSYTVGYGYTF. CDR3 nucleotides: TGTGCCAGCAGTTACACGGTTGGCTATGGCTACACCTTC.

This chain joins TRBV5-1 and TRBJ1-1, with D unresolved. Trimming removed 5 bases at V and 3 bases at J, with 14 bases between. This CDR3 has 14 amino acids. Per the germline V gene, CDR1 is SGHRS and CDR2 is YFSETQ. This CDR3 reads CASSDKGRDTEAFF. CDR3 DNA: TGCGCCAGCAGTGACAAAGGGAGGGACACTGAAGCTTTCTTT.

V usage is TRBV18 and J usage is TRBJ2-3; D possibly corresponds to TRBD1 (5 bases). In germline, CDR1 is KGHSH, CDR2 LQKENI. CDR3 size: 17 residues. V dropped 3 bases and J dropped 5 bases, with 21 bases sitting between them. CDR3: CASSPVNLLGAVDTQYF. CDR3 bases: TGTGCCAGCTCACCCGTTAACCTCCTAGGGGCGGTAGATACGCAGTATTTT.

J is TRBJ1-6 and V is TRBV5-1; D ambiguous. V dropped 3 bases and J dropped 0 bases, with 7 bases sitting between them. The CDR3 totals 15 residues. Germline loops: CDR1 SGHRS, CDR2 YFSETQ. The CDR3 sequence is CASSSSSSYNSPLHF. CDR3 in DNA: TGCGCCAGCAGCTCCTCGAGCTCCTATAATTCACCCCTCCACTTT.

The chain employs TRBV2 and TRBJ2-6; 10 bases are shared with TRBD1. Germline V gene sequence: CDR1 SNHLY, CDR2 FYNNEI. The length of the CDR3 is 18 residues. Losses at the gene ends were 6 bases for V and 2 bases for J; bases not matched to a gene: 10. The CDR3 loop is CASSGNRDRGAGANVLTF. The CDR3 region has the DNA TGTGCCAGCAGCGGGAACCGGGACAGGGGCGCTGGGGCCAACGTCCTGACTTTC.

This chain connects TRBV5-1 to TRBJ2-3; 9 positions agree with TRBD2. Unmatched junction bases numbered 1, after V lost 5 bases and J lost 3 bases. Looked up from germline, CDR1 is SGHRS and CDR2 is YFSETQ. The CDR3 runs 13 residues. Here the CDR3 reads CASRREGTDTQYF. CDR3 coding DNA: TGCGCCAGCAGGCGGGAGGGTACAGATACGCAGTATTTT. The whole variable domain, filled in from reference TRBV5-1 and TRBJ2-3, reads KAGVTQTPRYLIKTRGQQVTLSCSPISGHRSVSWYQQTPGQGLQFLFEYFSETQRNKGNFPGRFSGRQFSNSRSEMNVSTLELGDSALYLCASRREGTDTQYFGPGTRLTVL.

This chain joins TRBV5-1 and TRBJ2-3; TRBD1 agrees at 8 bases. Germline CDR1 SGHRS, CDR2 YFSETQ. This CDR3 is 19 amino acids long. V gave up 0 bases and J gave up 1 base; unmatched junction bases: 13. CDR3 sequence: CASSLAGTGPSSRTDTQYF. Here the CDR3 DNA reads TGCGCCAGCAGCTTGGCCGGGACAGGCCCTTCAAGTCGCACAGATACGCAGTATTTT.

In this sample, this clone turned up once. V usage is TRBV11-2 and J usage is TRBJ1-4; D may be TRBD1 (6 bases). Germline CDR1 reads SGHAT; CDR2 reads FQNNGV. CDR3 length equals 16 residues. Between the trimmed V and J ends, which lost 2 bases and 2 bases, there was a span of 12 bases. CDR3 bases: TGTGCCAGCAGCTTAACAGGGTCGCGTACTAATGAAAAACTGTTTTTT. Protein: CASSLTGSRTNEKLFF.

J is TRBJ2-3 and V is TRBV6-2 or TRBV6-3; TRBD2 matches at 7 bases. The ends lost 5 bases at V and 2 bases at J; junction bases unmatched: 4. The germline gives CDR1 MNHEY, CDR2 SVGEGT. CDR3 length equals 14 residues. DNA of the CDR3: TGTGCCAGCAGTCGTAGCGGGTCCACAGATACGCAGTATTTT. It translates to CASSRSGSTDTQYF.